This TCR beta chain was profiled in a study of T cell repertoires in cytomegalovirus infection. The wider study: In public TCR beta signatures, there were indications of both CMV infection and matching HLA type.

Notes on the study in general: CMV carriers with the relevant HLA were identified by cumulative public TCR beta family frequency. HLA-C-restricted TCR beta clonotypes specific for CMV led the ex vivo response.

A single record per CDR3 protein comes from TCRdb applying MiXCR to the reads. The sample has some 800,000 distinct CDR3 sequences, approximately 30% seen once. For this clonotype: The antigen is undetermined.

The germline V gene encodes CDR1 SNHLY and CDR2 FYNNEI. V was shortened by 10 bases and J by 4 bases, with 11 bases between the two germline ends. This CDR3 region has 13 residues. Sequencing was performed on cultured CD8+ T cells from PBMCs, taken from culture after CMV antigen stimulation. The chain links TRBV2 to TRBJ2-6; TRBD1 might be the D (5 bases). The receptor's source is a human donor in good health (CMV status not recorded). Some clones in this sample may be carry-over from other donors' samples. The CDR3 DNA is TGTGCCATACAGGACAAGGGGGCCAACGTCCTGACTTTC. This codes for CAIQDKGANVLTF. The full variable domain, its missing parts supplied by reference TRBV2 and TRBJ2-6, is EPEVTQTPSHQVTQMGQEVILRCVPISNHLYFYWYRQILGQKVEFLVSFYNNEISEKSEIFDDQFSVERPDGSNFTLKIRSTKLEDSAMYFCAIQDKGANVLTFGAGSRLTVL.